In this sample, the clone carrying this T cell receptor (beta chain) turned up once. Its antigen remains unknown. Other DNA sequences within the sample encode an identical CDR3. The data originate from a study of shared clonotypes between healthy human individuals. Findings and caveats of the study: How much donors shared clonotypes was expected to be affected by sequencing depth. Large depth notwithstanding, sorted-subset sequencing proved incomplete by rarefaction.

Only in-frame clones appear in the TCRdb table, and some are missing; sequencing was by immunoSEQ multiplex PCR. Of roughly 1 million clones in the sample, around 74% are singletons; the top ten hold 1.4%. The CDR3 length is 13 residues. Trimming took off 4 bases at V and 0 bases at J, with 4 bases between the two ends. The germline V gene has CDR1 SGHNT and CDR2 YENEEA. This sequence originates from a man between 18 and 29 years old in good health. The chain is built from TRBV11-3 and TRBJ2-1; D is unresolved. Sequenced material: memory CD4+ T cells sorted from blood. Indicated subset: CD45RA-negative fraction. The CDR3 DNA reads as TGTGCCAGCAGCTCGAGCTCCTACAATGAGCAGTTCTTC. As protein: CASSSSSYNEQFF.